Listed below are T cell receptor beta chains from one sample, sequenced in a study of patients and donors after allogeneic stem cell transplantation. Via MiXCR, TCRdb re-called the RT-PCR reads, giving one row per CDR3 protein. The sample has about 200,000 distinct CDR3 sequences, around 41% seen once. The sequencing sample was made of blood, either unsorted or a sorted T cell fraction (not recorded which). The receptor source for this set is a human donor who was either an allogeneic HSCT recipient or a stem cell or donor lymphocyte infusion donor (not recorded which). It is not recorded whose cells these are; they may come from a transplant donor. Both conserved end residues are part of each CDR3. The D gene is left open where the match is weak. The listing skips clone size in some rows; elsewhere it reads once, few, many or a size class.

j_call d_call v_call clone_size cdr3_aa cdr3_nt
TRBJ1-1 - TRBV20-1 - CSAYGDVNTEAFF TGCAGTGCTTACGGGGACGTGAACACTGAAGCTTTCTTT
TRBJ1-1 - TRBV5-4 - CASSSARPPEAFF TGTGCCAGCAGCTCGGCCCGGCCCCCTGAAGCTTTCTTT
TRBJ1-1 TRBD1 TRBV6-1 - CASTGQGKGNTEAFF TGTGCCAGCACCGGACAGGGTAAAGGGAACACTGAAGCTTTCTTT
TRBJ1-6 - TRBV3-1 few CASSQDEPGNSSPLHF TGTGCCAGCAGCCAAGATGAGCCGGGGAATAGTTCACCCCTCCACTTT
TRBJ2-1 - TRBV6-6 - CASSSSDYNEQFF TGTGCCAGCAGTTCCTCCGACTACAATGAGCAGTTCTTC
TRBJ2-2 - TRBV20-1 - CSVRETGELFF TGCAGTGTAAGGGAAACCGGGGAGCTGTTTTTT
TRBJ2-1 - TRBV20-1 - CSAHPLEGEYNEQFF TGCAGTGCCCACCCACTAGAAGGGGAATACAATGAGCAGTTCTTC
TRBJ2-2 TRBD1 TRBV7-9 few CASSSSTGKNTGELFF TGTGCCAGCAGCTCCTCGACAGGGAAGAACACCGGGGAGCTGTTTTTT
TRBJ1-2 TRBD1 TRBV7-9 few CASTKNQGGLNNLNYGYTF TGTGCCAGCACCAAAAACCAGGGGGGCCTCAACAACCTTAACTATGGCTACACCTTC
TRBJ2-4 - TRBV5-6 - CASSLWGSKPGNIQYF TGTGCCAGCAGCTTGTGGGGCTCGAAACCGGGTAACATTCAGTACTTC
TRBJ2-1 TRBD2 TRBV4-3 - CASSLSLAGAPYNEQFF TGCGCCAGCAGCCTTTCACTAGCGGGAGCTCCCTACAATGAGCAGTTCTTC
TRBJ2-2 TRBD1 TRBV3-1 - CASSHRGRTGELFF TGTGCCAGCAGCCACAGGGGGCGAACCGGGGAGCTGTTTTTT
TRBJ1-5 TRBD1 TRBV6-6 few CASSYVQGRNQPQHF TGTGCCAGCAGTTACGTACAGGGGAGGAATCAGCCCCAGCATTTT
TRBJ1-2 - TRBV5-1 - CASSQGLLYGYTF TGCGCCAGCAGCCAAGGACTGCTCTATGGCTACACCTTC
TRBJ1-6 - TRBV7-2 - CASSSLSGTDSPLHF TGTGCCAGCAGCTCCCTTTCAGGGACGGATTCACCCCTCCACTTT
TRBJ1-1 - TRBV4-2 few CASSHVRENTEAFF TGTGCCAGCAGCCATGTCAGGGAGAACACTGAAGCTTTCTTT
TRBJ2-3 - TRBV7-9 - CASSFNAQQDTQYF TGTGCCAGCAGCTTTAATGCCCAGCAAGATACGCAGTATTTT
TRBJ1-5 - TRBV6-5 few CASSYSGTSNQPQHF TGTGCCAGCAGTTACTCAGGGACTAGCAATCAGCCCCAGCATTTT
TRBJ2-3 - TRBV12-5 - CASGLSKDTQYF TGTGCTAGTGGTTTGTCTAAGGATACGCAGTATTTT
TRBJ1-1 TRBD1 TRBV7-9 - CASSLGDRWSTEAFF TGTGCCAGCAGCTTAGGGGACAGATGGTCCACTGAAGCTTTCTTT
TRBJ2-5 - TRBV5-4 - CASSPVRNAPQETQYF TGTGCCAGCAGCCCAGTTAGAAACGCACCACAAGAGACCCAGTACTTC
TRBJ1-4 - TRBV29-1 - CSVEGEKLFF TGCAGCGTTGAGGGGGAAAAACTGTTTTTT
TRBJ1-1 TRBD1 TRBV29-1 few CSVEVPTTGTGIMNTEAFF TGCAGCGTTGAAGTACCCACTACCGGGACAGGGATCATGAACACTGAAGCTTTCTTT
TRBJ1-2 - TRBV5-6 - CASSRGRRIDGYTF TGTGCCAGCAGCCGGGGACGGCGGATCGATGGCTACACCTTC
TRBJ1-6 - TRBV20-1 - CSVGGLYRDSPLHF TGCAGTGTTGGGGGCTTATACAGGGATTCACCCCTCCACTTT
TRBJ1-1 TRBD1 TRBV6-8 - CASSYRTGEWGDTEAFF TGTGCCAGCAGTTACAGGACAGGGGAGTGGGGAGACACTGAAGCTTTCTTT
TRBJ2-3 - TRBV12-3/TRBV12-4 few CASSFYRTTDTQYF TGTGCCAGCAGTTTCTACAGAACCACAGATACGCAGTATTTT
TRBJ2-1 - TRBV19 - CASSMDGSSYNEQFF TGTGCCAGTAGTATGGACGGGAGCTCCTACAATGAGCAGTTCTTC
TRBJ2-6 - TRBV29-1 - CSVIAETSSGANVLTF TGCAGCGTTATAGCAGAGACCAGCTCTGGGGCCAACGTCCTGACTTTC
TRBJ1-1 - TRBV19 - CASSILMNTEAFF TGTGCCAGTAGTATACTGATGAACACTGAAGCTTTCTTT
TRBJ1-1 - TRBV12-3/TRBV12-4 few CASSSRFSGTEAFF TGTGCCAGCAGTTCGCGTTTCTCGGGGACTGAAGCTTTCTTT
TRBJ1-5 - TRBV20-1 few CSARWAGNSNQPQHF TGCAGTGCTAGGTGGGCTGGGAATAGCAATCAGCCCCAGCATTTT
TRBJ2-3 - TRBV27 - CASSFRSSPADTQYF TGTGCCAGCAGTTTCCGGAGCTCACCGGCAGATACGCAGTATTTT
TRBJ2-5 - TRBV6-6 - CASSYRGETQYF TGTGCCAGCAGTTACCGAGGAGAGACCCAGTACTTC
TRBJ2-7 TRBD2 TRBV12-3/TRBV12-4 few CASSPEGLSSYEQYF TGTGCCAGCAGTCCGGAGGGACTAAGCTCCTACGAGCAGTACTTC
TRBJ2-1 TRBD2 TRBV29-1 - CSVSKSGRAGEQFF TGCAGCGTTTCTAAGAGCGGGAGGGCCGGTGAGCAGTTCTTC
TRBJ1-1 - TRBV25-1 once CASSGRLSEAFF TGTGCCAGCAGTGGGAGGCTATCTGAAGCTTTCTTT
TRBJ1-6 - TRBV21-1 few CASSKGQGRYNSPLHF TGTGCCAGCAGCAAAGGACAAGGACGGTATAATTCACCCCTCCACTTT
TRBJ1-4 TRBD1 TRBV6-5 few CASSLTGMNEKLFF TGTGCCAGCAGTTTGACAGGGATGAATGAAAAACTGTTTTTT
TRBJ1-3 - TRBV7-9 - CASSLLVENTIYF TGTGCCAGCAGCTTATTGGTAGAAAACACCATATATTTT
TRBJ2-5 TRBD1 TRBV29-1 - CSVRQGTQYF TGCAGCGTTAGACAGGGGACCCAGTACTTC
TRBJ2-1 - TRBV15 - CATSLRSSYNEQFF TGTGCCACCAGCCTACGGAGCTCCTACAATGAGCAGTTCTTC
TRBJ1-2 TRBD1 TRBV4-1 - CASSPPNGQGGHGYTF TGCGCCAGCAGCCCACCTAACGGACAGGGAGGACATGGCTACACCTTC
TRBJ2-5 TRBD1 TRBV28 few CASAPHGQGQETQYF TGTGCCAGCGCCCCTCACGGACAGGGCCAAGAGACCCAGTACTTC
TRBJ2-2 TRBD2 TRBV28 - CASSPSGSGTGELFF TGTGCCAGCAGCCCTAGCGGGAGTGGCACCGGGGAGCTGTTTTTT
TRBJ2-4 TRBD1 TRBV7-8 - CASSSTGTGKSLPGNIQYF TGTGCCAGCAGCTCAACCGGGACAGGGAAATCACTGCCCGGAAACATTCAGTACTTC
TRBJ1-3 TRBD1 TRBV10-3 few CAISESTGSGNTIYF TGTGCCATCAGTGAGTCGACAGGGTCCGGAAACACCATATATTTT
TRBJ1-1 - TRBV7-8 few CASSLAPYTEAFF TGTGCCAGCAGCTTAGCCCCTTACACTGAAGCTTTCTTT
TRBJ1-1 TRBD1 TRBV7-2 - CASSLAPGQGAEAFF TGTGCCAGCAGCTTAGCCCCGGGACAGGGGGCTGAAGCTTTCTTT
TRBJ1-1 - TRBV30 - CAWRRHFMNTEAFF TGTGCCTGGAGGAGACATTTCATGAACACTGAAGCTTTCTTT
TRBJ1-3 - TRBV7-9 - CASSFSLFGNTIYF TGTGCCAGCAGCTTTAGTCTATTCGGAAACACCATATATTTT
TRBJ2-1 - TRBV10-3 few CAISESVNEQFF TGTGCCATCAGTGAGTCGGTAAATGAGCAGTTCTTC
TRBJ1-3 - TRBV11-2 few CASSRGTSGNTIYF TGTGCCAGCAGTAGGGGAACCTCTGGAAACACCATATATTTT
TRBJ1-1 - TRBV5-1 once CASSLEFHRQAFF TGCGCCAGCAGCTTGGAATTCCACAGGCAAGCTTTCTTT